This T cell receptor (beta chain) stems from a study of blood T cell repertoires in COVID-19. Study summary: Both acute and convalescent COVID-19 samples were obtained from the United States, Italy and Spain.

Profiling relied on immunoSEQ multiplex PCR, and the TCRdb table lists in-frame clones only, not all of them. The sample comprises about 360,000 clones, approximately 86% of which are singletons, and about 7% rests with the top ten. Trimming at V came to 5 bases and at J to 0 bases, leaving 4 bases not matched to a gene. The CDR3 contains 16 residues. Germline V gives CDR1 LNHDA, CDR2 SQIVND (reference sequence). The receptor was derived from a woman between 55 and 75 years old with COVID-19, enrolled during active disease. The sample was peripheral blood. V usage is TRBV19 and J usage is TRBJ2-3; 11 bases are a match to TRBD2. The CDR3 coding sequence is TGTGCCAGTAGTCCCGTAGCGGGGGGGAGCACAGATACGCAGTATTTT. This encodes CASSPVAGGSTDTQYF.